The 22 T cell receptor beta chains below all came from one sample that was sequenced in a study of blood T cell repertoires in COVID-19. This table comes from immunoSEQ multiplex PCR, and its TCRdb copy is limited to in-frame clones, with some not included. The sample records 150,000 or so clones, about 80% being singletons. Sequences were obtained from peripheral blood. These receptor sequences come from a woman aged 40 to 50 with COVID-19, enrolled during active disease.

This chain links TRBV18 with TRBJ1-2, with 8 positions matching TRBD1. This CDR3 region has 15 residues. Germline V gene lookup returns CDR1 KGHSH and CDR2 LQKENI. Trimming cost V 0 bases and J 6 bases; bases outside gene matches: 6. CDR3 DNA: TGTGCCAGCTCACCACCGGACAGGGTGAGGGATGGCTACACCTTC. It specifies CASSPPDRVRDGYTF.

This chain connects TRBV27 to TRBJ1-1, with D uncertain. Per the germline V gene, CDR1 is MNHEY and CDR2 is SMNVEV (reference sequence). This CDR3 is 15 amino acids long. The ends were cut back, 0 bases at V and 2 bases at J, with 10 bases in the middle. The CDR3 bases are TGTGCCAGCAGTTTATCGGCCACGCCCAACACTGAAGCTTTCTTT. Protein sequence: CASSLSATPNTEAFF.

The chain employs TRBV19 and TRBJ2-1, with 9 bases matching TRBD2. The CDR3 length is 16 residues. Germline loops: CDR1 LNHDA, CDR2 SQIVND (reference sequence). The trim removed 4 bases at V and 8 bases at J, leaving 12 bases unmatched. For the CDR3, the DNA is TGTGCCAGTAGTACCCTCGGGCGGGAGGGCCCGGATGAGCAGTTCTTC. Its protein is CASSTLGREGPDEQFF.

The rearrangement uses TRBV6-2 or TRBV6-3 and TRBJ2-3; TRBD1 aligns across 7 bases. V dropped 6 bases and J dropped 2; count of bases not matched to a gene: 5. The length of the CDR3 is 14 residues. CDR1 and CDR2 from the germline V gene are MNHEY and SVGEGT. The CDR3 sequence is CASSRGTTTDTQYF. DNA of the CDR3: TGTGCCAGCAGCAGGGGGACCACCACAGATACGCAGTATTTT.

This clone has a single count. CDR3 loop: CASMIDRGNEQFF. The CDR3 DNA reads TGTGCCAGCATGATAGACAGGGGTAATGAGCAGTTCTTC. This chain connects TRBV2 to TRBJ2-1; TRBD1 matches at 8 bases. Germline V gene data show CDR1 as SNHLY and CDR2 as FYNNEI. J lost 7 bases, V lost 7 bases, and 6 bases had no gene match. The CDR3 contains 13 residues.

The chain has TRBV29-1 and TRBJ2-1, with 10 bases aligning to TRBD1. V was pared by 4 bases and J by 3 bases, with 3 bases of the junction left unmatched. The CDR3 contains 14 residues. Looked up from germline, CDR1 is SQVTM and CDR2 is ANQGSEA. CDR3 DNA: TGCAGCGTTGTACGGACAGGGGGCTACAATGAGCAGTTCTTC. Translated, it gives CSVVRTGGYNEQFF.

In its sample, this clone was seen a few times. The chain links TRBV23-1 to TRBJ1-2; possibly TRBD1 for D (6 bases). TRBV23-1 is an open reading frame, and its role is uncertain. The CDR3 spans 12 residues. The ends were cut back, 4 bases at V and 7 bases at J, with 10 bases in the middle. The CDR3: CASSRQGFGYTF. CDR3 bases: TGCGCCAGCAGTCGGCAGGGGTTTGGCTACACCTTC.

The gene calls are TRBV15 and TRBJ1-1; no clear D gene. The length of the CDR3 is 12 residues. The V and J ends lost 2 bases and 3 bases respectively, with 4 bases between them. The germline V gene has CDR1 LNHNV and CDR2 YYDKDF (reference sequence). CDR3 nucleotides: TGTGCCACCAGCAGACGGGACACTGAAGCTTTCTTT. Protein: CATSRRDTEAFF.

The chain employs TRBV7-3 and TRBJ2-2, with D possibly matching TRBD1 (5 bases). With 1 base removed from V and 6 bases from J, the gap between germline ends came to 15 bases. The V gene's germline CDR1 is SGHTA and CDR2 FQGTGA. CDR3 length: 16 amino acids. CDR3 protein: CASSLSPQGGAGELFF. CDR3 DNA: TGTGCCAGCAGCTTAAGTCCGCAGGGTGGGGCCGGGGAGCTGTTTTTT.

The chain links TRBV7-2 to TRBJ2-7, with 14 bases lining up with TRBD2. The germline V gene encodes CDR1 SGHTA and CDR2 FQGNSA. V lost 7 bases, J lost 4 bases, and 9 bases stayed unmatched. The CDR3 has 16 amino acids. CDR3 DNA: TGTGCCAGCACCCGACTAGCGGGAGGGCTAACGTACGAGCAGTACTTC. It encodes CASTRLAGGLTYEQYF.

For this clone: At one end the junction does not follow the germline gene, possibly because of a read error. The sample carries other DNA sequences with the same CDR3. The CDR3 DNA is TGTGCCAGTAGCATAGACAGGGGGGACACTGAAGCTTTCTTT. It translates to CASSIDRGDTEAFF. The genes are TRBV19 and TRBJ1-1, with 9 bases matching TRBD1. This CDR3 comprises 14 residues. The germline V gene encodes CDR1 LNHDA and CDR2 SQIVND (reference sequence).

In this sample, this clone turned up once. The rearrangement joins TRBV25-1 to TRBJ2-1; TRBD2 matches 7 bases. This CDR3 region has 16 residues. Losses at the gene ends were 4 bases for V and 0 bases for J; bases not matched to a gene: 6. Germline V gives CDR1 MGHDK, CDR2 SYGVNS. This CDR3 is CASSGIGGSSYNEQFF. CDR3 sequence (DNA): TGTGCCAGCAGTGGAATCGGCGGGAGCTCCTACAATGAGCAGTTCTTC.

The chain has TRBV2 and TRBJ2-1, with 13 bases lining up with TRBD2. V lost 3 bases to trimming and J lost 1 base; unmatched junction nucleotides: 12. CDR3 length equals 20 residues. Per germline, CDR1 SNHLY and CDR2 FYNNEI. For the CDR3, the DNA is TGTGCCAGCAGTGATGGAGGGGGACTAGCGGGGTCGGTTTCCTACAATGAGCAGTTCTTC. This codes for CASSDGGGLAGSVSYNEQFF.

The chain has TRBV28 and TRBJ2-7; TRBD1 aligns across 7 bases. Germline loops: CDR1 MDHEN, CDR2 SYDVKM. This CDR3 is built from 15 residues. V lost 4 bases to trimming and J lost 7 bases; unmatched junction nucleotides: 13. The CDR3 region has the DNA TGTGCCAGCAGTTCTGACAGGGAGTGGATACCGGAGCAGTACTTC. Translation: CASSSDREWIPEQYF.

This chain joins TRBV27 and TRBJ2-7; weak D call: TRBD1 (6 bases). The germline V gene encodes CDR1 MNHEY and CDR2 SMNVEV (reference sequence). Trimming stripped 11 bases from V and 3 bases from J, with 17 bases between. There are 13 residues in the CDR3. The CDR3 sequence is CAAGRGRYYEQYF. For the CDR3, the DNA is TGTGCCGCCGGCAGGGGCAGGTACTACGAGCAGTACTTC.

The table lists this clone with a count of one. The chain joins TRBV30 to TRBJ2-1; the match to TRBD2 covers 9 bases. The CDR3 has 14 residues. In germline, CDR1 is GTSNPN, CDR2 SVGIG (reference sequence). J was trimmed by 6 bases and V by 2 bases; bases with no gene match: 5. The chain's CDR3 is CAWSWREGRNEQFF. The DNA of the CDR3 is TGTGCCTGGAGTTGGCGGGAGGGGCGCAATGAGCAGTTCTTC.

CDR3 amino acids: CASSPWAGANEKLFF. The CDR3 DNA sequence: TGTGCCAGCAGCCCCTGGGCGGGGGCTAATGAAAAACTGTTTTTT. The chain uses TRBV4-2 and TRBJ1-4, with D perhaps matching TRBD1 (5 bases). Germline values: CDR1 LGHNA, CDR2 YNFKEQ. This CDR3 contains 15 residues. V lost 4 bases and J 3 bases, leaving 12 bases between the germline ends.

V gene TRBV3-1 (or the pseudogene TRBV3-2) combines with J gene TRBJ2-1; possibly TRBD1 for D (5 bases). The CDR3 has 14 residues. The V end was cut by 4 bases, the J end by 4 bases, with 11 bases between. CDR1 LGHDT and CDR2 YNNKEL come from the germline V gene (reference sequence). The CDR3 DNA is TGTGCCAGCAGCCGCGACAGTTCATACAATGAGCAGTTCTTC. Translation: CASSRDSSYNEQFF.

The chain uses TRBV19 and TRBJ1-6; 8 bases align to TRBD1. CDR3 size: 16 residues. CDR1 and CDR2 from the germline V gene are LNHDA and SQIVND (reference sequence). Trimming at V came to 1 base and at J to 7 bases, leaving 6 bases not matched to a gene. The CDR3 DNA reads as TGTGCCAGTAGTATAGGACGGACAGGGTACAATTCACCCCTCCACTTT. Protein product: CASSIGRTGYNSPLHF.

The chain uses TRBV7-3 and TRBJ2-1; D might be TRBD2 (5 bases). The length of the CDR3 is 14 residues. Germline CDR1 reads SGHTA; CDR2 reads FQGTGA. V was pared by 5 bases and J by 7 bases, with 15 bases between. The CDR3 sequence: CASSDIGVGNEQFF. Here the CDR3 DNA reads TGTGCCAGCAGCGACATCGGGGTCGGGAATGAGCAGTTCTTC.

The chain joins TRBV3-1 (or the pseudogene TRBV3-2) to TRBJ1-3; D not certain. Trimming took off 6 bases at V and 6 bases at J, with 15 bases between the two ends. Germline loops: CDR1 LGHDT, CDR2 YNNKEL (reference sequence). The CDR3 consists of 14 residues. The CDR3 spells CASSTYRGENTIYF. The CDR3 DNA is TGTGCCAGCAGTACGTATCGGGGAGAAAACACCATATATTTT.

The chain uses TRBV6-4 and TRBJ2-1, with 8 bases aligning to TRBD2. The CDR3 runs 15 residues. CDR1 is MRHNA and CDR2 is SNTAGT in the germline V gene. V shed 6 bases, J shed 2 bases, and the junction held 6 bases outside the gene matches. The CDR3 loop is CASSHREGAYNEQFF. The CDR3 nucleotides are TGTGCCAGCAGCCATCGGGAGGGCGCCTACAATGAGCAGTTCTTC.